One sample yielded the 20 T cell receptor beta chains listed below, sequenced in a study of naive and memory T cell subsets. Both TRBC1 and TRBC2 were covered by a beta constant-region primer of two equimolar oligonucleotides. TCRdb processed the UMI-ligation and nested PCR reads anew with MiXCR; each CDR3 protein has one entry. Found here are tens of thousands of distinct CDR3 sequences, roughly 7% of them singletons; the top ten hold over 1.5%. The sequenced sample was central memory CD4+ T cells from blood. All receptors come from a human donor in good health.

This clonotype was observed many times. CDR3 bases: TGTGCCAGCAGAACTTTTTCGGGCCTCTACGAGCAGTACTTC. Protein: CASRTFSGLYEQYF. This chain connects TRBV3-1 to TRBJ2-7; no definite D call. CDR3 length equals 14 residues. V lost 6 bases and J lost 3, with 15 bases in between. Per germline, CDR1 LGHDT and CDR2 YNNKEL (reference sequence).

This clonotype was observed many times. V gene TRBV12-3 or TRBV12-4 combines with J gene TRBJ1-5; TRBD1 matches at 9 bases. The ends lost 7 bases at V and 6 bases at J; junction bases unmatched: 10. The CDR3 length is 15 residues. CDR3 protein: CASTTGTGWGQPQHF. The CDR3 DNA sequence: TGTGCCAGCACTACCGGGACAGGGTGGGGTCAGCCCCAGCATTTT.

Many counts were recorded for this clonotype. The chain joins TRBV20-1 to TRBJ2-1, with TRBD2 matching over 10 bases. The germline CDR1 and CDR2 sequences are DFQATT and SNEGSKA (reference sequence). CDR3 length equals 17 residues. Losses at the gene ends were 2 bases for V and 8 bases for J; bases not matched to a gene: 15. CDR3: CSARPSRLAGDFDEQFF. CDR3 bases: TGCAGTGCTAGACCCTCCCGCCTAGCGGGAGATTTCGATGAGCAGTTCTTC.

This clonotype was observed at least ten times. The rearrangement uses TRBV6-2 or TRBV6-3 and TRBJ1-1; the D is unclear. CDR1 is MNHEY and CDR2 is SVGEGT in the germline V gene. The length of the CDR3 is 16 residues. Trimming pared 6 bases from V and 5 bases from J, leaving 22 bases between. The CDR3 spells CASSPPLGPRPTEAFF. DNA for the CDR3: TGTGCCAGCAGCCCGCCGTTAGGGCCTCGACCTACTGAAGCTTTCTTT.

This clonotype was detected many times. This sequence joins TRBV12-3 or TRBV12-4 and TRBJ1-1; 8 nucleotides align to TRBD1. V lost 3 bases, J lost 4 bases, and 4 bases stayed unmatched. CDR3 length: 14 amino acids. CDR3: CASSFRGPFTEAFF. The CDR3 DNA follows: TGTGCCAGCAGTTTCAGGGGGCCGTTCACTGAAGCTTTCTTT.

This clonotype was seen ten or more times. The chain combines TRBV24-1 with TRBJ2-3, with 10 positions matching TRBD2. The germline V gene encodes CDR1 KGHDR and CDR2 SFDVKD. The CDR3 has 16 amino acids. The J segment lost 0 bases and the V segment lost 6 bases, leaving 5 bases of the junction unmatched. CDR3 in amino acids: CATSQPTSGSTDTQYF. For the CDR3, the DNA is TGTGCCACCAGTCAACCGACTAGCGGGAGCACAGATACGCAGTATTTT.

The rearrangement joins TRBV12-3 or TRBV12-4 to TRBJ2-3; 11 nucleotides line up with TRBD2. This CDR3 has 15 amino acids. Trimming removed 5 bases from V and 6 bases from J; junction bases left unmatched: 7. The CDR3 DNA sequence: TGTGCCAGCAGTCCCGTAGCGGGGGGGAGGGATACGCAGTATTTT. As protein: CASSPVAGGRDTQYF.

This clonotype showed up many times. This chain uses TRBV4-2 with TRBJ2-7; TRBD1 matches at 7 bases. The germline CDR1 and CDR2 sequences are LGHNA and YNFKEQ. This CDR3 is built from 15 residues. J gave up 3 bases and V 0 bases, and 5 bases lay outside the gene matches. The CDR3 loop is CASSQEGQRLYEQYF. The DNA for the CDR3 is TGTGCCAGCAGCCAAGAGGGACAGAGACTCTACGAGCAGTACTTC.

This clonotype showed up just a few times. This chain connects TRBV6-2 or TRBV6-3 to TRBJ2-7; D is perhaps TRBD2 (6 bases). V lost 7 bases and J lost 5, with 24 bases in between. The CDR3 consists of 16 residues. Germline lookup yields CDR1 MNHEY and CDR2 SVGEGT. The CDR3 spells CASIRAGAWEVHEQYF. The CDR3 DNA reads as TGTGCCAGCATCCGGGCGGGCGCCTGGGAGGTGCACGAGCAGTACTTC.

This clonotype was seen repeatedly, ten times or more. DNA for the CDR3: TGTGCCAGCAGTGTGGGTCAGTCCCGTAGCAATCAGCCCCAGCATTTT. The encoded protein is CASSVGQSRSNQPQHF. The V call is TRBV2, the J call TRBJ1-5, with no clear D. V gave up 4 bases and J gave up 0 bases, with 13 bases separating them. The germline V gene encodes CDR1 SNHLY and CDR2 FYNNEI. This CDR3 has 16 residues.

The DNA for the CDR3 is TGTGCCAGCAGCTTAAAACCAGGGGCGCCCCAAGAGACCCAGTACTTC. It yields the protein CASSLKPGAPQETQYF. V and J are TRBV7-3 and TRBJ2-5; D perhaps matches TRBD1 (6 bases). This CDR3 comprises 16 residues. Germline loops: CDR1 SGHTA, CDR2 FQGTGA. Between the trimmed V and J ends, which lost 1 base and 1 base, there was a span of 13 bases.

This clonotype was counted only a few times. The chain employs TRBV19 and TRBJ1-5, with D hard to call. Trimming removed 0 bases from V and 7 bases from J, with 13 bases in between. CDR1 is LNHDA, CDR2 SQIVND, per germline (reference sequence). The CDR3 has 15 amino acids. In DNA, the CDR3 is TGTGCCAGTAGTATAGATTTTGTGGGGAACCAGCCCCAGCATTTT. Amino acids: CASSIDFVGNQPQHF.

This clonotype was counted many times. The chain has TRBV29-1 and TRBJ1-5; D is perhaps TRBD1 (6 bases). This CDR3 contains 11 residues. V lost 7 bases, J lost 11 bases, and 15 bases lay in between. Germline CDR1 is SQVTM and CDR2 is ANQGSEA. In DNA form, the CDR3 reads TGCAGCGCAGAAGGGGGGGGGGCCCAGCATTTT. This sequence encodes CSAEGGGAQHF.

This clonotype was recorded at least ten times. The chain combines TRBV7-2 with TRBJ2-3, with D maybe TRBD2 (7 bases). V lost 5 bases, J lost 5 bases, and 17 bases lay in between. The CDR3 is 15 amino acids. CDR1 and CDR2 (germline): SGHTA, FQGNSA. The CDR3 reads CASSTRGAGVDTQYF. The DNA for the CDR3 is TGTGCCAGCAGCACTCGGGGGGCAGGGGTAGATACGCAGTATTTT.

Many counts were recorded for this clonotype. The rearrangement joins TRBV18 to TRBJ2-3, with TRBD1 matching over 7 bases. Losses at the gene ends were 7 bases for V and 1 base for J; bases not matched to a gene: 5. The CDR3 spans 14 residues. Germline V gives CDR1 KGHSH, CDR2 LQKENI. As DNA, the CDR3 is TGTGCCAGCTATACCGGGACAGGCACAGATACGCAGTATTTT. Encoded protein: CASYTGTGTDTQYF.

The chain carries TRBV19 and TRBJ2-3, with a tentative D call TRBD1 (5 bases). The CDR3 contains 18 residues. In germline, CDR1 is LNHDA, CDR2 SQIVND (reference sequence). Trimming pared 4 bases from V and 0 bases from J, leaving 20 bases between. The CDR3 is CASSSFSRDLPSTDTQYF. CDR3 in DNA: TGTGCCAGTAGTAGCTTTTCCAGGGATCTCCCTAGCACAGATACGCAGTATTTT.

The chain employs TRBV12-3 or TRBV12-4 and TRBJ2-5; TRBD1 or TRBD2 may be the D gene (5 bases each). The CDR3 spans 14 residues. V gave up 8 bases and J gave up 1 base, with 14 bases separating them. The CDR3 region has the DNA TGTGCCAGCTACCTGAGGGGTGCCCAAGAGACCCAGTACTTC. Protein sequence: CASYLRGAQETQYF.

In its sample, this clonotype was seen many times. The V gene is TRBV20-1, the J gene TRBJ1-6, with D perhaps matching TRBD1 (5 bases). Germline CDR1 and CDR2: DFQATT and SNEGSKA (reference sequence). V lost 0 bases and J lost 13, with 16 bases in between. The CDR3 length is 14 residues. The CDR3, as DNA: TGCAGTGCTAGAGAAGGCAGGGCCGACGGGCCCCTCCACTTT. It specifies CSAREGRADGPLHF.

This clonotype came up many times. The chain joins TRBV20-1 to TRBJ1-1; D unresolved. The CDR3 is made up of 15 amino acids. Trimming shortened V by 6 bases and J by 5 bases, and 22 bases separated the two germline ends. Germline values: CDR1 DFQATT, CDR2 SNEGSKA (reference sequence). CDR3 amino acids: CSAPLAGLQGTEAFF. Here the CDR3 DNA reads TGCAGTGCGCCACTCGCTGGACTCCAAGGGACTGAAGCTTTCTTT.

This clonotype occurred many times. The chain has TRBV20-1 and TRBJ2-5; D gene ambiguous. The length of the CDR3 is 14 residues. Trimming shortened V by 3 bases and J by 2 bases, and 13 bases separated the two germline ends. In germline, CDR1 is DFQATT, CDR2 SNEGSKA (reference sequence). The CDR3 nucleotides read TGCAGTGCTAGGAGCGCAAACCGGCAAGAGACCCAGTACTTC. It translates to CSARSANRQETQYF.